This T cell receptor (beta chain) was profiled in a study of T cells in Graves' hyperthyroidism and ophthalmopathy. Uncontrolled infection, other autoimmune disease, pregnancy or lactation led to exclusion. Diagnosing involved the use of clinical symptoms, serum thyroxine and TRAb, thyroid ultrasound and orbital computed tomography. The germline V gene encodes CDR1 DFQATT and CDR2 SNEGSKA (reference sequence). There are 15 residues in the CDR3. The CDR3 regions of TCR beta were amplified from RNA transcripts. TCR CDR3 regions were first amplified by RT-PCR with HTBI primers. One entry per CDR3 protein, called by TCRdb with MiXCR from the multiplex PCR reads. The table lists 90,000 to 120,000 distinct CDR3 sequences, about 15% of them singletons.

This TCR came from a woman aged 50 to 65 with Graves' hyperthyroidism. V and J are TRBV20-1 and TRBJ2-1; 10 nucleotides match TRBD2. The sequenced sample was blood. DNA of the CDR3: TGCAGCCAAACCGGGACTAGCGATCGGGTCAATGAGCAGTTCTTC. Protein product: CSQTGTSDRVNEQFF.